This TCR beta chain was sequenced during a study of cytomegalovirus exposure and HLA in healthy donors. Study-level information: Some 77 million unique TCRs from HLA-typed donors were held in an early release of data. Findings of the study overall: Follow-up analysis later connected one missense variant in DCLRE1C with trimming of TCR beta V- and J-genes.

Use of 60 Vbeta and 13 Jbeta primers characterized the PCR. Libraries were prepared by immunoSEQ multiplex PCR; TCRdb keeps only in-frame clonotypes and omits some of them. The repertoire includes more than 110,000 clones, around three quarters of them detected once, and roughly 2% sits in the top ten. This clone has only one observation. The antigen remains unidentified. There were likely unrecorded immune exposures, though donors were nominally healthy when sampled. Sequenced input: PBMCs. The clonotype comes from a woman aged 55-75 years in good health and CMV-seropositive.

As DNA, the CDR3 is TGTGCCACAGGGGGACAAAGCAATCAGCCCCAGCATTTT. It yields the protein CATGGQSNQPQHF. The chain carries TRBV2 and TRBJ1-5, with 7 bases that match TRBD1. The CDR3 is 13 residues long. V was clipped by 10 bases and J by 1 base; unmatched bases: 4. The germline CDR1 and CDR2 sequences are SNHLY and FYNNEI.